The rows below give T cell receptor beta chains drawn from one sample of a study of blood T cell repertoires in COVID-19. Clones were sequenced by immunoSEQ multiplex PCR, and TCRdb holds only the in-frame ones, with some missing. The profile covers fewer than 50,000 clones, with less than 90% appearing a single time and around 12% taken by the ten largest. The specimen was peripheral blood. All receptors derive from a human donor in a cohort sampled during active COVID-19. Both conserved end residues are part of each CDR3. A D gene is named only where the DNA matches it firmly. The size entry is marked missing in some rows and otherwise reads once, few, many or a size class.

>few|TRBJ1-1|TRBV5-1|TRBD1
CASSSRGREAFF
TGCGCCAGCAGCTCTAGGGGGCGTGAAGCTTTCTTT
>-|TRBJ1-2|TRBV6-5|-
CASSYDGQGSYGYTF
TGTGCCAGCAGTTACGATGGGCAGGGCTCCTATGGCTACACCTTC
>-|TRBJ1-2|TRBV15|TRBD1
CATSKTGGNGYTF
TGTGCCACCAGCAAAACAGGGGGTAATGGCTACACCTTC
>-|TRBJ2-7|TRBV6-2/TRBV6-3|-
CASSYTSFPSYEQYF
TGTGCCAGCAGTTACACTTCATTCCCGTCCTACGAGCAGTACTTC
>few|TRBJ2-3|TRBV9|-
CASSPMSGVHDTQYF
TGTGCCAGCAGCCCCATGAGCGGTGTGCACGATACGCAGTATTTT
>-|TRBJ1-5|TRBV6-1|-
CASSESLSNQPQHF
TGTGCCAGCAGTGAATCCCTTAGCAATCAGCCCCAGCATTTT
>-|TRBJ1-1|TRBV6-5|-
CASKVLSTLNTEAFF
TGTGCCAGCAAAGTGCTCTCGACTCTGAACACTGAAGCTTTCTTT
>-|TRBJ1-3|TRBV6-6|-
CASSLRASGNTIYF
TGTGCCAGCAGTTTGAGAGCGAGCGGAAACACCATATATTTT
>-|TRBJ1-1|TRBV5-4|-
CASSADTGRAFF
TGTGCCAGCAGCGCTGATACGGGGAGAGCTTTCTTT
>-|TRBJ2-1|TRBV9|-
CASSVAGGPYNEQFF
TGTGCCAGCAGCGTAGCCGGGGGGCCCTACAATGAGCAGTTCTTC
>-|TRBJ2-3|TRBV3-1/TRBV3-2|-
CASSQDSLRQYF
TGTGCCAGCAGCCAAGATTCCCTCAGGCAGTATTTT
>-|TRBJ2-7|TRBV5-6|-
CASSSPWTRRSYEQYF
TGTGCCAGCAGCTCCCCTTGGACACGACGCTCCTACGAGCAGTACTTC
>-|TRBJ2-2|TRBV11-2|TRBD1
CASSLGRGQGLNTGELFF
TGTGCCAGCAGCTTAGGCAGAGGACAGGGGCTGAACACCGGGGAGCTGTTTTTT
>-|TRBJ1-6|TRBV2|-
CASSNSMNSPLHF
TGTGCCAGCAGTAATTCAATGAATTCACCCCTCCACTTT
>once|TRBJ1-1|TRBV3-1/TRBV3-2|-
CASSPRVMNTEAFF
TGTGCCAGCAGCCCCCGGGTCATGAACACTGAAGCTTTCTTT
>-|TRBJ1-1|TRBV18|-
CASSPSGGFLSISEAFF
TGTGCCAGCTCACCTTCGGGGGGGTTCCTATCAATATCAGAAGCTTTCTTT
>-|TRBJ1-1|TRBV19|-
CASSAGRAFF
TGTGCCAGTAGCGCCGGGAGAGCTTTCTTT
>-|TRBJ2-3|TRBV9|TRBD2
CASSVGRLAVFVGDTQYF
TGTGCCAGCAGCGTAGGGAGACTAGCGGTTTTTGTGGGAGATACGCAGTATTTT
>-|TRBJ1-6|TRBV4-3|-
CASSAQGAFYNSPLHF
TGCGCCAGCAGCGCACAGGGAGCTTTTTATAATTCACCCCTCCACTTT
>-|TRBJ2-3|TRBV7-2|-
CASSFGLASTDTQYF
TGTGCCAGCAGCTTTGGACTGGCGAGCACAGATACGCAGTATTTT